The entry below describes one TCR beta chain. This sample was taken from a study of T cell changes during pregnancy in multiple sclerosis. Some clones are missing from TCRdb's copy, which holds only in-frame ones; the method was immunoSEQ multiplex PCR. The table has over 45,000 clones, about 94% seen once; the top ten hold around 2.8%. CDR3 length: 13 residues. Unmatched junction bases numbered 4, after V lost 4 bases and J lost 3 bases. Looked up from germline, CDR1 is SGHKS and CDR2 is YYEKEE (reference sequence). The input for sequencing was peripheral blood, taken in the third trimester of pregnancy. The origin of this receptor is a female donor in good health, enrolled as a control in a pregnancy study. The V gene is TRBV5-5, the J gene TRBJ2-7; 7 bases match TRBD2. This chain's CDR3 is CASSLGGGYEQYF. Written as DNA, the CDR3 is TGTGCCAGCAGCCTGGGGGGGGGCTACGAGCAGTACTTC. Together with reference TRBV5-5 and TRBJ2-7, the CDR3 gives the full variable domain: DAGVTQSPTHLIKTRGQQVTLRCSPISGHKSVSWYQQVLGQGPQFIFQYYEKEERGRGNFPDRFSARQFPNYSSELNVNALLLGDSALYLCASSLGGGYEQYFGPGTRLTVT.